These T cell receptor beta chains were read from a single sample in a study of OX40 agonist ivuxolimab in advanced cancers. Profiling relied on immunoSEQ multiplex PCR, and the TCRdb table lists in-frame clones only, not all of them. The table records 9,000 to 13,000 clones, 60% to 85% of them present only once. This sample comprised CD4+ or CD8+ T cells sorted from blood, obtained in a trial of the OX40 agonist ivuxolimab. The origin of the receptors is an adult with an advanced solid tumor such as melanoma, head and neck, liver or kidney cancer. CDR3s include the opening cysteine and the closing phenylalanine or tryptophan. D genes are given only for firm matches. A row's size may be missing; if present it is once, few, many or a size class.

CDR3: CASSAHGTSGTDTQYF; DNA: TGTGCCAGCAGCGCCCACGGGACTAGCGGCACAGATACGCAGTATTTT; V: TRBV9; size: -; D: TRBD2; J: TRBJ2-3
CDR3: CASLGSYNEQFF; DNA: TGTGCCAGCCTGGGCTCCTACAATGAGCAGTTCTTC; V: TRBV2; size: -; D: -; J: TRBJ2-1
CDR3: CASSLVTGSEQYF; DNA: TGTGCCAGCAGCTTAGTCACAGGCTCCGAGCAGTACTTC; V: TRBV11-2; size: -; D: -; J: TRBJ2-7
CDR3: CASSSQFAGVYNEQFF; DNA: TGTGCCAGCTCCTCCCAGTTTGCGGGGGTCTACAATGAGCAGTTCTTC; V: TRBV18; size: -; D: TRBD2; J: TRBJ2-1
CDR3: CASSSTGTGEVADTQYF; DNA: TGTGCCAGCAGCTCCACCGGGACAGGAGAGGTCGCAGATACGCAGTATTTT; V: TRBV4-2; size: -; D: TRBD1; J: TRBJ2-3
CDR3: CASSLGGSTYEQYF; DNA: TGTGCCAGCAGCTTGGGGGGCAGCACCTACGAGCAGTACTTC; V: TRBV7-9; size: -; D: -; J: TRBJ2-7
CDR3: CASSVWGNTGELFF; DNA: TGTGCCAGCAGCGTATGGGGGAACACCGGGGAGCTGTTTTTT; V: TRBV9; size: few; D: -; J: TRBJ2-2
CDR3: CASSESIQTNTGELFF; DNA: TGCGCCAGCAGTGAGTCGATACAGACTAACACCGGGGAGCTGTTTTTT; V: TRBV10-1; size: -; D: -; J: TRBJ2-2
CDR3: CASTMFGGYYEQYF; DNA: TGTGCCAGCACCATGTTTGGGGGATACTACGAGCAGTACTTC; V: TRBV7-2; size: once; D: -; J: TRBJ2-7
CDR3: CASNQAGGDTDTQYF; DNA: TGTGCCAGCAACCAAGCGGGAGGGGACACAGATACGCAGTATTTT; V: TRBV9; size: -; D: TRBD2; J: TRBJ2-3
CDR3: CASSPTPEQFF; DNA: TGTGCCAGCAGTCCTACCCCGGAGCAGTTCTTC; V: TRBV7-9; size: -; D: -; J: TRBJ2-1